The source of this TCR beta chain is a study of blood T cell repertoires in COVID-19. Original analysis: Using reference gene primer amplification, nucleated cell counts were estimated. Sequencing was performed with immunoSEQ multiplex PCR; in TCRdb, only in-frame clones are kept and a portion is missing. V and J calls and clone size come straight from that table; D and trimming were deduced from the DNA. The sample shows roughly 380,000 clones, 89% of them seen only once. Patients of the Seattle cohort, enrolled during active infection, were followed longitudinally. V lost 3 bases and J 7 bases, leaving 12 bases between the germline ends. Germline V gene sequence: CDR1 SEHNR, CDR2 FQNEAQ (reference sequence). The CDR3 runs 14 residues.

The chain joins TRBV7-9 to TRBJ1-4, with D unresolved. Sequencing used peripheral blood. This receptor was identified in a woman aged 40 to 55 with COVID-19, enrolled during active disease. In DNA, the CDR3 is TGTGCCAGCAGCTTCAATGCGGGAATTGAAAAACTGTTTTTT. Translated: CASSFNAGIEKLFF.